Included here is one T cell receptor (beta chain) sequence, with context. Germline V gene data show CDR1 as SGHRS and CDR2 as YFSETQ. The CDR3 runs 15 residues. V gave up 0 bases and J gave up 5 bases; unmatched junction bases: 5. The data are from a study of CD8 T cells in Susac syndrome. Looking at the study overall: Each patient with Susac syndrome, at the time of blood draw, was therapy-naive, on corticosteroids, or on intravenous immunoglobulin alone.

After extraction with the RNeasy kit, roughly 0.5 to 1 ug of the RNA was reverse transcribed using random hexamers. TCRdb reprocessed the immunoSEQ multiplex PCR reads with MiXCR, giving one entry per CDR3 protein. The sample records under 200,000 distinct CDR3 sequences, approximately 94% being singletons. The sequencing sample was made of CD4+ T cells from PBMCs. The sequence was collected from a human donor with Susac syndrome. J is TRBJ2-7 and V is TRBV5-1; 10 bases agree with TRBD1. The CDR3 DNA reads as TGCGCCAGCAGCTTGGGGACAGGGGGGTTCAACGAGCAGTACTTC. This translates into CASSLGTGGFNEQYF.